Below, 9 T cell receptor beta chains from the same sample are listed, as sequenced in a study of blood T cell repertoires in COVID-19. The protocol was immunoSEQ multiplex PCR, while the TCRdb copy is restricted to in-frame clones and leaves out a portion. The sample contains 200,000 to 250,000 clones, about 87% of which appear only once. The sample comprised peripheral blood. Source of these receptors: a woman between 65 and 79 years old with active or convalescent COVID-19.

The chain has TRBV7-3 and TRBJ1-1; 9 bases align to TRBD1. V shed 5 bases, J shed 4 bases, and the junction held 8 bases outside the gene matches. CDR1 is SGHTA, CDR2 FQGTGA, per germline. The CDR3 totals 15 residues. This CDR3 reads CASSPGQGPTTEAFF. DNA for the CDR3: TGTGCCAGCAGCCCGGGACAGGGTCCTACCACTGAAGCTTTCTTT. Together with reference TRBV7-3 and TRBJ1-1, the CDR3 gives the full variable domain: GAGVSQTPSNKVTEKGKYVELRCDPISGHTALYWYRQSLGQGPEFLIYFQGTGAADDSGLPNDRFFAVRPEGSVSTLKIQRTERGDSAVYLCASSPGQGPTTEAFFGQGTRLTVV.

The chain uses TRBV3-1 (or the pseudogene TRBV3-2) and TRBJ1-2; D might be TRBD1 (5 bases). This CDR3 contains 17 residues. Germline CDR1 is LGHDT and CDR2 is YNNKEL (reference sequence). Trimming took 0 bases from V and 5 from J, leaving 19 bases between them. CDR3 DNA: TGTGCCAGCAGCCAAGATTTTGTACGCTTGACAGTTTATGGCTACACCTTC. This sequence encodes CASSQDFVRLTVYGYTF.

The chain is built from TRBV20-1 and TRBJ1-1; D call uncertain. The V end was cut by 5 bases, the J end by 0 bases, with 4 bases between. CDR3 length equals 11 residues. Germline CDR1 is DFQATT and CDR2 is SNEGSKA (reference sequence). DNA for the CDR3: TGCAGTGCTTTCTTGAACACTGAAGCTTTCTTT. Amino acid sequence: CSAFLNTEAFF.

The chain has TRBV10-3 and TRBJ1-6; D is unresolved. The CDR3 has 14 residues. Trimming stripped 3 bases from V and 8 bases from J, with 11 bases between. The germline V gene encodes CDR1 ENHRY and CDR2 SYGVKD. CDR3 DNA sequence: TGTGCCATCAGTGAATCCCGCGGGTATTCACCCCTCCACTTT. This sequence encodes CAISESRGYSPLHF.

This sequence joins TRBV11-3 and TRBJ2-1; 7 bases agree with TRBD2. The CDR3 extends over 13 amino acids. Trimming at V came to 3 bases and at J to 9 bases, leaving 5 bases not matched to a gene. CDR1 and CDR2 from the germline V gene are SGHNT and YENEEA. CDR3 sequence (DNA): TGTGCCAGCAGCTTTCCCGGGGAGGGTGAGCAGTTCTTC. It yields the protein CASSFPGEGEQFF.

The chain combines TRBV4-3 with TRBJ2-7, with a weak D call TRBD1 (5 bases). V lost 4 bases and J 1 base, leaving 11 bases between the germline ends. The CDR3 consists of 14 residues. CDR1 and CDR2 from the germline V gene are LGHNA and YSLEER. The CDR3 region is CASSRETASYEQYF. As DNA, the CDR3 is TGCGCCAGCAGCCGAGAGACAGCATCCTACGAGCAGTACTTC.

J is TRBJ1-2 and V is TRBV19, with 7 positions matching TRBD1. CDR1 is LNHDA, CDR2 SQIVND, per germline (reference sequence). V trimming: 10 bases; J trimming: 5 bases; junction bases outside the gene matches: 16. The CDR3 contains 15 residues. CDR3 sequence (DNA): TGTGCCACCGGGGACAGAACACTCTCTGGGTATGGCTACACCTTC. Protein product: CATGDRTLSGYGYTF. The full variable domain, completed using reference TRBV19 and TRBJ1-2, is DGGITQSPKYLFRKEGQNVTLSCEQNLNHDAMYWYRQDPGQGLRLIYYSQIVNDFQKGDIAEGYSVSREKKESFPLTVTSAQKNPTAFYLCATGDRTLSGYGYTFGSGTRLTVV.

The rearrangement links TRBV7-2 to TRBJ2-7; D is undetermined. Trimming took 3 bases from V and 2 from J, leaving 14 bases between them. CDR1 is SGHTA, CDR2 FQGNSA, per germline. The CDR3 is 15 residues long. In DNA, the CDR3 is TGTGCCAGCAGCTTTTTACGGCAGGTACCCTACGAGCAGTACTTC. Its translation: CASSFLRQVPYEQYF.

V usage is TRBV19 and J usage is TRBJ1-5, with TRBD1 matching 9 bases. The CDR3 has 14 residues. In germline, CDR1 is LNHDA, CDR2 SQIVND (reference sequence). The ends lost 1 base at V and 6 bases at J; junction bases unmatched: 1. The CDR3 nucleotides are TGTGCCAGTAGTATAGGGACAGGGGCTCAGCCCCAGCATTTT. Amino acid sequence: CASSIGTGAQPQHF.